Detailed here is one TCR beta chain. The data belong to a study of blood T cell repertoires in COVID-19. Study overall: Collection of acute and convalescent COVID-19 samples took place in the United States, Italy and Spain.

Germline V gives CDR1 MNHEY, CDR2 SMNVEV (reference sequence). The V gene lost 4 bases and the J gene lost 1 base, with 16 bases spanning the gap. This CDR3 spans 16 amino acids. Recruitment covered about two dozen US areas and drew participants whose ages spanned roughly 18 to 100 years. Either two negative PCRs, clearance, or symptom resolution qualified Cohort 3 donors as recovered. In the authors' methods: Estimates of nucleated cell counts were drawn from the amplification of reference gene primers. Clones were sequenced by immunoSEQ multiplex PCR, and TCRdb holds only the in-frame ones, with some missing. That table furnishes V, J and clone size, whereas the DNA furnished D and trimming. The data hold a few hundred thousand clones, with about 83% observed a single time.

The V gene is TRBV27, the J gene TRBJ1-1; D is unclear. The origin of this receptor is a woman between 45 and 60 years old who had recovered from COVID-19. Specimen: PBMCs or T cells enriched from blood (not recorded which). The CDR3 spells CASSSTFSTGNTEAFF. Here the CDR3 DNA reads TGTGCCAGCAGTTCGACTTTCTCAACTGGGAACACTGAAGCTTTCTTT.